This T cell receptor beta chain was captured by sequencing in a study of cytomegalovirus exposure and HLA in healthy donors. Study-level results: Associated with cytomegalovirus, according to the listing, were around 160 TCR beta chains.

As concerns this clone: The target antigen is unknown. The same CDR3 arises from other DNA sequences in this sample as well.

Germline CDR1 SNHLY, CDR2 FYNNEI. The CDR3 extends over 14 amino acids. J was trimmed by 4 bases and V by 8 bases; bases with no gene match: 5. With 60 Vbeta and 13 Jbeta primers, the PCR was carried out. Generated by immunoSEQ multiplex PCR, the TCRdb table keeps only in-frame clones and is missing some. The repertoire has more than 90,000 clones, around 81% of them found once; the top ten carry over 4%. The sequencing sample was made of PBMCs. V is TRBV2 and J is TRBJ2-1, with TRBD1 matching 10 bases. The sequence was obtained from a woman in her 70s in good health and CMV-seropositive. For the CDR3, the DNA is TGTGCCAGCGATCCGGGACAGGGGTACAATGAGCAGTTCTTC. Translation gives CASDPGQGYNEQFF.